One sample yielded the 3 T cell receptor beta chains listed below, sequenced in a study of neurological immune-mediated disorders. Described time point: technical triplicate 2. One entry per CDR3 protein, called by TCRdb with MiXCR from the 5' RACE reads. The sample includes about 59,000 distinct CDR3 sequences, 24% seen only once; the top ten take about 5%. Sequencing was carried out using PBMCs. The receptors here all came from a man aged 60 to 69 with HTLV-1-associated myelopathy (HAM/TSP).

This clonotype was counted many times. The chain combines TRBV18 with TRBJ2-6; no clear D. The CDR3 spans 13 residues. V lost 3 bases to trimming and J lost 4 bases, with 4 bases between them. In germline, CDR1 is KGHSH, CDR2 LQKENI. CDR3 sequence (DNA): TGTGCCAGCTCACCGGCCGGGGCCAACGTCCTGACTTTC. Translating gives CASSPAGANVLTF.

This clonotype occurred many times. V and J are TRBV5-1 and TRBJ2-1, with 10 bases lining up with TRBD2. V lost 5 bases to trimming and J lost 5 bases; unmatched junction nucleotides: 4. Germline V lookup: CDR1 SGHRS, CDR2 YFSETQ. The CDR3 sequence is 14 residues long. Here the CDR3 reads CASSSGLADNEQFF. The DNA for the CDR3 is TGCGCCAGCAGTTCAGGACTAGCGGACAATGAGCAGTTCTTC. Using reference TRBV5-1 and TRBJ2-1 for the parts outside the CDR3, the full variable domain is KAGVTQTPRYLIKTRGQQVTLSCSPISGHRSVSWYQQTPGQGLQFLFEYFSETQRNKGNFPGRFSGRQFSNSRSEMNVSTLELGDSALYLCASSSGLADNEQFFGPGTRLTVL.

This clonotype was counted at least ten times. The chain has TRBV27 and TRBJ1-1, with D unresolved. CDR1 and CDR2 (germline): MNHEY, SMNVEV (reference sequence). The V end was cut by 5 bases, the J end by 0 bases, with 7 bases between. The CDR3 is 13 residues long. The CDR3 DNA is TGTGCCAGCAGTCCACGACTGAACACTGAAGCTTTCTTT. This translates into CASSPRLNTEAFF.